This TCR beta chain is from a study of blood T cell repertoires in COVID-19. Whole-study context: Donors in the United States, Italy and Spain gave samples during acute or convalescent COVID-19. T cells, B-cell-depleted T cells, or PBMCs supplied cDNA or gDNA.

Per the original data handling: Estimates of nucleated cell counts were drawn from the amplification of reference gene primers. Sequencing used immunoSEQ multiplex PCR; TCRdb keeps in-frame clones, though not all of them. V and J calls and clone size are as listed in that table; D and trimming were resolved from the DNA. The repertoire holds 95,000 to 110,000 clones, with about 90% as singletons. Source material: peripheral blood. This sequence was found in a woman aged 30 to 39 with acute or convalescent COVID-19.

In DNA form, the CDR3 reads TGTGCCAGCAGTCAATCAGGACTAGCGGGAGAGGGCTACAATGAGCAGTTCTTC. It yields the protein CASSQSGLAGEGYNEQFF. The V gene is TRBV11-2, the J gene TRBJ2-1, with 13 bases identical to TRBD2. This CDR3 is 18 amino acids long. The V gene end was trimmed by 6 bases and the J gene end by 3 bases; junction bases not matched to a gene: 11. CDR1 is SGHAT and CDR2 is FQNNGV in the germline V gene.